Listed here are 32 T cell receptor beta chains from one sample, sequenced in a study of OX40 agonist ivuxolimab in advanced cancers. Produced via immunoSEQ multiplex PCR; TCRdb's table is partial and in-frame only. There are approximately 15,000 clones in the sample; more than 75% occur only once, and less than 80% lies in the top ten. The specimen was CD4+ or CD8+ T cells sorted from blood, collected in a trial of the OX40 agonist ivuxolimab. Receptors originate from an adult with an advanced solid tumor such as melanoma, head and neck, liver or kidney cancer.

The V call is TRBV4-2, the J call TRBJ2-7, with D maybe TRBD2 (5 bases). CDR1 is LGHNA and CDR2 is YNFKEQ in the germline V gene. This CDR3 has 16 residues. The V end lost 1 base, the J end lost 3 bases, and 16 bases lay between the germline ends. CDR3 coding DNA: TGTGCCAGCAGCCAAGTCGGAGGCTACTCACTCTACGAGCAGTACTTC. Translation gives CASSQVGGYSLYEQYF.

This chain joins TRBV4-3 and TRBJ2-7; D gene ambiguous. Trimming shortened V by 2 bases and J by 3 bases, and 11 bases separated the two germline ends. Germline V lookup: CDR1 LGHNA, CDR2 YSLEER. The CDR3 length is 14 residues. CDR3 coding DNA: TGCGCCAGCAGCCAATTTTCCGGTAACTACGAGCAGTACTTC. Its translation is CASSQFSGNYEQYF.

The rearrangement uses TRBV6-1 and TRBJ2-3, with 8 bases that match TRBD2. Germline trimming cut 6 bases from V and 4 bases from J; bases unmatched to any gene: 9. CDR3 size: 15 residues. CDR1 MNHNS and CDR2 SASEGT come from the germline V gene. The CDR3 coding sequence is TGTGCCAGCAGCAAGAGGGGACTAGGGGCAGATACGCAGTATTTT. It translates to CASSKRGLGADTQYF.

The DNA for the CDR3 is TGTGCCAGCAGCACCAGCGGGGGGGAGCAGTACTTC. This encodes CASSTSGGEQYF. The rearrangement uses TRBV11-2 and TRBJ2-7; 9 bases match TRBD2. V lost 5 bases, J lost 7 bases, and 3 bases stayed unmatched. This CDR3 is built from 12 residues. Germline V lookup: CDR1 SGHAT, CDR2 FQNNGV.

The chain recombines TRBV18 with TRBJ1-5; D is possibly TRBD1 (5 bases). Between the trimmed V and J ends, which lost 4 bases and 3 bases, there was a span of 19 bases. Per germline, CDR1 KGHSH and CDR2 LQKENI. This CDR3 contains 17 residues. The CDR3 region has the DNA TGTGCCAGCTCACTCCAGCGACAGCCACTGCACAATCAGCCCCAGCATTTT. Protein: CASSLQRQPLHNQPQHF.

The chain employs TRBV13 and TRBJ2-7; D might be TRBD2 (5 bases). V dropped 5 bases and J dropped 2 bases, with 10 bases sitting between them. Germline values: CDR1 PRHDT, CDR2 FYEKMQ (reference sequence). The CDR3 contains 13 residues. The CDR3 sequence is CASSTGLTYEQYF. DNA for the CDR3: TGTGCCAGCAGCACCGGACTGACCTACGAGCAGTACTTC.

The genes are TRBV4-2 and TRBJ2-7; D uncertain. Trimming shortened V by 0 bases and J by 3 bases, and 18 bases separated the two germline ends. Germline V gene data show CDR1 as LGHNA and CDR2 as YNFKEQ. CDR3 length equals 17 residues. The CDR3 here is CASSQDSLGTIIYEQYF. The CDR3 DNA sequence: TGTGCCAGCAGCCAAGATTCGTTGGGCACCATTATCTACGAGCAGTACTTC.

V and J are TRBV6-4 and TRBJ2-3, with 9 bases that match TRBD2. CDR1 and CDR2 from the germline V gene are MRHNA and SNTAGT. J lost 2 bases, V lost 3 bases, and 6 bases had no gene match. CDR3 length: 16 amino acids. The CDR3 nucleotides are TGTGCCAGCAGTGAAAGTAGCGGGGGATCCACAGATACGCAGTATTTT. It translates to CASSESSGGSTDTQYF.

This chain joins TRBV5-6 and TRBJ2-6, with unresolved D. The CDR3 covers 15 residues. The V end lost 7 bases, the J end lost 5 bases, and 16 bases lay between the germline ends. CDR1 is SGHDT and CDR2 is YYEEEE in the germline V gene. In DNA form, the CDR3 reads TGTGCCAGCCGACAAATCAATAGTCGGGCCAACGTCCTGACTTTC. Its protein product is CASRQINSRANVLTF.

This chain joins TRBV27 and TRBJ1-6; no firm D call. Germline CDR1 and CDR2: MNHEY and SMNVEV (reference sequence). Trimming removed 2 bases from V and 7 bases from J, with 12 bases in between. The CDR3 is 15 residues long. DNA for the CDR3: TGTGCCAGCAGTTTAACCGTAAGGCACAATTCACCCCTCCACTTT. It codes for CASSLTVRHNSPLHF.

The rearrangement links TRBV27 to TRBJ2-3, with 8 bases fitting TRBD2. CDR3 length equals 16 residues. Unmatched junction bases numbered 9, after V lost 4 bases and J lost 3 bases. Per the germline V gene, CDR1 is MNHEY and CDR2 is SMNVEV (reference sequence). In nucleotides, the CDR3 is TGTGCCAGCAGTTATATTCCCACGGGGGGGACAGATACGCAGTATTTT. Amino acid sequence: CASSYIPTGGTDTQYF.

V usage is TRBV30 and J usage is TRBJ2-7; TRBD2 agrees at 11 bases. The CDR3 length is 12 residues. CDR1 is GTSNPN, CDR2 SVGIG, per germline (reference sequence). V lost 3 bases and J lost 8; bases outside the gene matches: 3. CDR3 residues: CAWSASGGKQYF. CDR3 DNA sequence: TGTGCCTGGAGCGCTAGCGGGGGGAAGCAGTACTTC.

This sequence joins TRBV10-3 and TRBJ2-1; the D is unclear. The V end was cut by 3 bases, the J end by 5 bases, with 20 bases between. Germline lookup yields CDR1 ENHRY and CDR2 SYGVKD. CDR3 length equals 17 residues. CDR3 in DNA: TGTGCCATCAGTGATATACCCGACGCTACTCGTAACAATGAGCAGTTCTTC. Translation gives CAISDIPDATRNNEQFF.

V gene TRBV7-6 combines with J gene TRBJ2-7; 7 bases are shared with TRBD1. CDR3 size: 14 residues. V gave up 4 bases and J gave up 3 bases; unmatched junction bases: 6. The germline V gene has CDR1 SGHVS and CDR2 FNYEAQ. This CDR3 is CASSSQDRYYEQYF. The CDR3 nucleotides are TGTGCCAGCAGCTCCCAGGACAGGTACTACGAGCAGTACTTC.

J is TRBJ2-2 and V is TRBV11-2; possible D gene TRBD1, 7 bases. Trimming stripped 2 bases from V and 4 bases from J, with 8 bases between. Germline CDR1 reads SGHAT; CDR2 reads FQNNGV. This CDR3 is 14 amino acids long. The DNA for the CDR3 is TGTGCCAGCAGCTTACAGGGGGGCACCGGGGAGCTGTTTTTT. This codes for CASSLQGGTGELFF.

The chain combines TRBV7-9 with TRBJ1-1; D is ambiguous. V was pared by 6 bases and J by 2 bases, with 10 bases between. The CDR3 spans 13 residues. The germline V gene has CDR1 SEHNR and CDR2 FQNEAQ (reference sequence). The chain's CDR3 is CASSGEGNTEAFF. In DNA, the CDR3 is TGTGCCAGCAGTGGAGAAGGAAACACTGAAGCTTTCTTT.

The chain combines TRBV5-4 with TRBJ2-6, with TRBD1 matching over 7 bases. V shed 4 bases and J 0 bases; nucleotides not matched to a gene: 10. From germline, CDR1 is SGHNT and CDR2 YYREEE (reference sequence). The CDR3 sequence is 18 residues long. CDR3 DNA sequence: TGTGCCAGCAGCAACCGGGACAGAGCCCTCTCTGGGGCCAACGTCCTGACTTTC. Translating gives CASSNRDRALSGANVLTF.

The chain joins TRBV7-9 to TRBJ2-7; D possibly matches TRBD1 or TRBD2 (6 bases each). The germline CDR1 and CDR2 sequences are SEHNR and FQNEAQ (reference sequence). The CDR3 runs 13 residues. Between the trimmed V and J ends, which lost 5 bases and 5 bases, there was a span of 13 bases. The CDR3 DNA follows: TGTGCCAGCAGCACAGGGCGGAGGGACGAGCAGTACTTC. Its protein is CASSTGRRDEQYF.

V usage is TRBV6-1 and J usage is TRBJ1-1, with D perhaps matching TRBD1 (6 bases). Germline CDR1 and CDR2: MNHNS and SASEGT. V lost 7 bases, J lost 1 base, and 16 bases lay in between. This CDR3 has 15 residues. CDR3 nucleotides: TGTGCCAGCATGGACAGCTCCAGACAGAACACTGAAGCTTTCTTT. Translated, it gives CASMDSSRQNTEAFF.

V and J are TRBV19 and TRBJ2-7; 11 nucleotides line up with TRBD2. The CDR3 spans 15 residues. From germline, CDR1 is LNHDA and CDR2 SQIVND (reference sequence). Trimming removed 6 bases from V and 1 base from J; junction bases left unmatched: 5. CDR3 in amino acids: CASSPGTSGSYEQYF. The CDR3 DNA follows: TGTGCCAGTAGCCCCGGGACTAGCGGTTCCTACGAGCAGTACTTC.

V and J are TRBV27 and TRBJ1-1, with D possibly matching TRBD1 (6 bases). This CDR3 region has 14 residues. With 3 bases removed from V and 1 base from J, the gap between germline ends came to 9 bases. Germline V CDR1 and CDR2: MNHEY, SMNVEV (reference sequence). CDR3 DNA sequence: TGTGCCAGCAGTTTTGGGGGGCCGAACACTGAAGCTTTCTTT. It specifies CASSFGGPNTEAFF.

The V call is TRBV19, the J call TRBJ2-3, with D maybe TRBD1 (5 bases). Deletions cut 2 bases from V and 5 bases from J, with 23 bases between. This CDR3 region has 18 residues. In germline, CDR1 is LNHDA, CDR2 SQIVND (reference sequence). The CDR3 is CASSIFALQDLRVDTQYF. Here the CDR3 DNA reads TGTGCCAGTAGTATATTTGCACTACAGGACCTACGGGTAGATACGCAGTATTTT.

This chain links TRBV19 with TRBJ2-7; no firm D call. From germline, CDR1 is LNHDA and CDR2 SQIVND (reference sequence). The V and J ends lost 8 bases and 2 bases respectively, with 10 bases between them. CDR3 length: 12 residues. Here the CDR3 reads CASGDSTYEQYF. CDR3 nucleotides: TGTGCCAGTGGCGACTCAACCTACGAGCAGTACTTC.

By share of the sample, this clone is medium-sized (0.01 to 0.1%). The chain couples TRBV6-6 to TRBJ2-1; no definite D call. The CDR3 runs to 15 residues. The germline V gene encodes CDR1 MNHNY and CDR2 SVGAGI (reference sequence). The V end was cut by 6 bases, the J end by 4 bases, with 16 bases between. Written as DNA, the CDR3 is TGTGCCAGCAGCCCCCAAAGAGAGCTATACAATGAGCAGTTCTTC. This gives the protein CASSPQRELYNEQFF.

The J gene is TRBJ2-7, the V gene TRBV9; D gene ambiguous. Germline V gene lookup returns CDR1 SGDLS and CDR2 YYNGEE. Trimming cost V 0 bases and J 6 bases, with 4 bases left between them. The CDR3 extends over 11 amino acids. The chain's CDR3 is CASSVGTEQYF. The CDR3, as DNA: TGTGCCAGCAGCGTAGGAACCGAGCAGTACTTC.

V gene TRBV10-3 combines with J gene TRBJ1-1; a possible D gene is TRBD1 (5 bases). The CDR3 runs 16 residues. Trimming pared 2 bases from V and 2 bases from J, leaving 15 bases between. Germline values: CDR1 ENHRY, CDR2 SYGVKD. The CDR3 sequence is CAISEGAIRSNTEAFF. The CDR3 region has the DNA TGTGCCATCAGTGAGGGGGCAATCCGATCCAACACTGAAGCTTTCTTT.

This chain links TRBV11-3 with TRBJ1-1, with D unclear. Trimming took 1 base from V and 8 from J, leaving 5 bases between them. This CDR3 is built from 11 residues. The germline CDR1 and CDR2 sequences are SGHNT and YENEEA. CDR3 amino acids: CASSLGLEAFF. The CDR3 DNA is TGTGCCAGCAGCTTAGGTCTAGAAGCTTTCTTT. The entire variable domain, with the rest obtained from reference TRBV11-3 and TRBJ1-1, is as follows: EAGVVQSPRYKIIEKKQPVAFWCNPISGHNTLYWYLQNLGQGPELLIRYENEEAVDDSQLPKDRFSAERLKGVDSTLKIQPAELGDSAVYLCASSLGLEAFFGQGTRLTVV.

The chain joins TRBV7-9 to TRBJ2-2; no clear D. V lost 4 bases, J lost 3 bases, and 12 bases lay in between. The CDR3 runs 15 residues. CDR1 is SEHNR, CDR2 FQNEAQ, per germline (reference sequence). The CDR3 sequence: CASSSTTPHTGELFF. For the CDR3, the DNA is TGTGCCAGCAGCTCCACCACCCCCCACACCGGGGAGCTGTTTTTT.

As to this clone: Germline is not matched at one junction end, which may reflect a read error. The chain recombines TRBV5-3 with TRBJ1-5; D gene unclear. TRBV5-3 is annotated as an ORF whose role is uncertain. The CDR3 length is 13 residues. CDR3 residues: CPSSLGSNQPQHF. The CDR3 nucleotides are TGTCCCAGCAGCTTAGGTAGCAATCAGCCCCAGCATTTT.

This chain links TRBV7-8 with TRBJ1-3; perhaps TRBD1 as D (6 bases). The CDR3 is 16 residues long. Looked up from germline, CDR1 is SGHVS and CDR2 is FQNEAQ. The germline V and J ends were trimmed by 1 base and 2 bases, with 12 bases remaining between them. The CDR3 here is CASSLGREGAGNTIYF. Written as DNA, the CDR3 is TGTGCCAGCAGCTTAGGAAGGGAGGGGGCTGGAAACACCATATATTTT.

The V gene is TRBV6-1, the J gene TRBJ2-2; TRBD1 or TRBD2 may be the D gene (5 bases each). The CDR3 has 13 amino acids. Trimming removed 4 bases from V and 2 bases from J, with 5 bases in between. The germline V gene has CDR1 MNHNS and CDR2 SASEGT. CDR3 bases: TGTGCCAGCAGTGGGGACAACACCGGGGAGCTGTTTTTT. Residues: CASSGDNTGELFF.

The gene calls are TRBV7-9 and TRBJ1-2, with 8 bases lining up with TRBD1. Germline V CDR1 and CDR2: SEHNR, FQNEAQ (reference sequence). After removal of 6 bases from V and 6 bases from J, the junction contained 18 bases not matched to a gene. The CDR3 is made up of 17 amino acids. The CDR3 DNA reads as TGTGCCAGCAGTGTTTCAGGACAGGGAATTTATCCTGATGGCTACACCTTC. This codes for CASSVSGQGIYPDGYTF.